These T cell receptor beta chains were read from a single sample in a study of cytomegalovirus exposure and HLA in healthy donors. Repertoires were generated with immunoSEQ multiplex PCR, while TCRdb's copy carries only in-frame clones and drops some. The sample has fewer than 120,000 clones; approximately 89% are singletons. The source material was PBMCs. The receptors were sampled from a woman aged 18 to 35 in good health and CMV-seronegative. The CDR3 runs from the conserved cysteine through the conserved F or W. The D gene is left open where the match is weak. For some rows the clone size is stated as once, few or many, or as a class when expanded; others skip it.

D	V	J	size	DNA	CDR3
TRBD1	TRBV5-1	TRBJ2-5	once	TGCGCCAGCAGCTTGGTACGGGACAGGCAAGAGACCCAGTACTTC	CASSLVRDRQETQYF
.	TRBV2	TRBJ2-5	.	TGTGCCAGCAGTAGACAGCTAGAGACCCAGTACTTC	CASSRQLETQYF
.	TRBV28	TRBJ1-2	.	TGTGCCAGTTCTCCCGGGAGCAACTATGGCTACACCTTC	CASSPGSNYGYTF
.	TRBV6-1	TRBJ1-1	.	TGTGCCAGCAGTGAGGCAGGAACGAACACTGAAGCTTTCTTT	CASSEAGTNTEAFF
.	TRBV19	TRBJ1-5	once	TGTGCCACAAACGGCGGGAGGGGTCAGCCCCAGCATTTT	CATNGGRGQPQHF
TRBD1	TRBV5-6	TRBJ1-2	.	TGTGCCAGCAGCCCGACAGGGTATGGCTACACCTTC	CASSPTGYGYTF
.	TRBV7-2	TRBJ2-7	.	TGTGCCAGCAGCCGCGGGCGTGAGGGCGAGCAGTACTTC	CASSRGREGEQYF
.	TRBV28	TRBJ1-5	.	TGTGCCAGCAGTCTACTAGCAGGGACCAATCAGCCCCAGCATTTT	CASSLLAGTNQPQHF
.	TRBV11-2	TRBJ2-7	.	TGTGCCAGCAGCTCAGGGTCGACCTACGAGCAGTACTTC	CASSSGSTYEQYF
TRBD2	TRBV9	TRBJ2-3	.	TGTGCCAGCAGCGTAAGCGGGACCACAGATACGCAGTATTTT	CASSVSGTTDTQYF
.	TRBV2	TRBJ2-1	.	TGTGCCAGCAGTGTTGACGGGGGATACAATGAGCAGTTCTTC	CASSVDGGYNEQFF
.	TRBV4-2	TRBJ2-3	.	TGTGCCAGCAGCGAATTAGCGCCGTACACAGATACGCAGTATTTT	CASSELAPYTDTQYF
.	TRBV4-2	TRBJ2-6	many	TGTGCCAGCAGCCAAGGAACAGGGTCCGGGGCCAACGTCCTGACTTTC	CASSQGTGSGANVLTF
TRBD1	TRBV28	TRBJ2-7	.	TGTGCCAGCAGTCAACAACAGGGGACCGAGCAGTACTTC	CASSQQQGTEQYF
TRBD1	TRBV9	TRBJ2-2	.	TGTGCCAGCAGCGCACGACAGGGAAACACCGGGGAGCTGTTTTTT	CASSARQGNTGELFF
.	TRBV5-6	TRBJ1-5	.	TGTGCCAGCAGCTTGGCAGGGCAGCTCAATCAGCCCCAGCATTTT	CASSLAGQLNQPQHF
.	TRBV28	TRBJ2-7	.	TGTGCCAGCAGTTTATCCGTGGGAGCTGTCTACGAGCAGTACTTC	CASSLSVGAVYEQYF
.	TRBV9	TRBJ2-1	.	TGTGCCAGCAGCTCCCCCCGAGGCGGGACCTCCTACAATGAGCAGTTCTTC	CASSSPRGGTSYNEQFF
.	TRBV5-1	TRBJ2-3	.	TGCGCCAGCAGCCACGGACTTCGCACAGATACGCAGTATTTT	CASSHGLRTDTQYF
.	TRBV5-1	TRBJ2-5	.	TGCGCCAGCAGCCCGGGAACGGTTATAGAGACCCAGTACTTC	CASSPGTVIETQYF
.	TRBV4-3	TRBJ1-4	.	TGCGCCAGCAGCCAAGACGGAGGAAGCAATGAAAAACTGTTTTTT	CASSQDGGSNEKLFF
TRBD2	TRBV4-2	TRBJ2-7	.	TGTGCCAGCAGCCAAGATATCGGGGGGGCCGGTGAGCAGTACTTC	CASSQDIGGAGEQYF
TRBD1	TRBV28	TRBJ1-5	.	TGTGCCAGCAGTTTATCAATCGGGACAGCGGACAATCAGCCCCAGCATTTT	CASSLSIGTADNQPQHF
.	TRBV28	TRBJ2-7	.	TGTGCCAGCACCTTATCGGGGTCACCCTCCTACGAGCAGTACTTC	CASTLSGSPSYEQYF
TRBD2	TRBV7-2	TRBJ2-3	.	TGTGCCAGCAGCTTAGAATGGCGGGAGGGCCTCGAGCAGTATTTT	CASSLEWREGLEQYF
.	TRBV10-1	TRBJ2-7	.	TGCGCCAGCAGTCCCGACAGAACGACCTACGAGCAGTACTTC	CASSPDRTTYEQYF
.	TRBV30	TRBJ1-1	.	TGTGCCTGGAGTGTTGGCAACACTGAAGCTTTCTTT	CAWSVGNTEAFF
.	TRBV7-7	TRBJ2-3	.	TGTGCTAGCAGCTTAGGAGAGGGAACAGATACGCAGTATTTT	CASSLGEGTDTQYF
.	TRBV15	TRBJ1-5	.	TGTGCCACCAGCAGAGATCTGGGGGCTCAGCCCCAGCATTTT	CATSRDLGAQPQHF
TRBD1	TRBV5-1	TRBJ2-5	.	TGCGCCAGCAGCGTAAACCCCGGGACAGGGGCCACCCAGTACTTC	CASSVNPGTGATQYF
.	TRBV7-9	TRBJ1-1	.	TGTGCCAGCAGCTTAGTCCCGTCTTTTGAGGGCACTGAAGCTTTCTTT	CASSLVPSFEGTEAFF
.	TRBV11-3	TRBJ2-7	.	TGTGCCAGCAGTCTAGAAGCGTCCTACGAGCAGTACTTC	CASSLEASYEQYF
.	TRBV30	TRBJ1-5	few	TGTGCCTGTAACGGGTACAATCAGCCCCAGCATTTT	CACNGYNQPQHF
TRBD1	TRBV4-2	TRBJ1-4	once	TGTGCCAGCAGCCAAGAGTTTCCGGGACAGGGAACGGTTGAAAAACTGTTTTTT	CASSQEFPGQGTVEKLFF
.	TRBV28	TRBJ1-2	.	TGTGCCAGCAGTTTAGTCGAGGACAATTATGGCTACACCTTC	CASSLVEDNYGYTF
TRBD2	TRBV4-3	TRBJ2-3	.	TGCGCCAGCAGCCGGGTAGCGGGACCGACAGATACGCAGTATTTT	CASSRVAGPTDTQYF
.	TRBV5-1	TRBJ2-7	.	TGCGCCAGCAGCTCGGGAGCAGGCTACGAGCAGTACTTC	CASSSGAGYEQYF
TRBD2	TRBV27	TRBJ2-3	.	TGTGCCAGCAGTCAAACAGCGGGAGCCACAGATACGCAGTATTTT	CASSQTAGATDTQYF
TRBD2	TRBV5-6	TRBJ2-3	.	TGTGCCAGCAGCTTGGCGGGGGGGGGAAATACGCAGTATTTT	CASSLAGGGNTQYF
.	TRBV27	TRBJ2-1	.	TGTGCCAGCAGTTTTACGGGACTGAAGGGGCAGTTCTTC	CASSFTGLKGQFF
TRBD1	TRBV6-1	TRBJ1-6	few	TGTGCCAGCAGGAGCAGGGGGCAAGATTCACCCCTCCACTTT	CASRSRGQDSPLHF